This is a list of T cell receptor beta chains from one sample in a study of Ad26.COV2.S vaccination and SARS-CoV-2 variants. Measured with immunoSEQ multiplex PCR; TCRdb has only the in-frame clones, and not every one. The table records approximately 340,000 clones, about 91% of them present only once. Sequencing was performed on peripheral blood, taken after recovery from COVID-19. The receptors were sampled from a human donor who had recovered from COVID-19. The CDR3 runs from the conserved cysteine through the conserved F or W. Each record gives: V gene, D gene, J gene, clone size, CDR3 DNA, CDR3 protein. The D gene is left open where the match is weak. Size is omitted from some rows. Given values are once, few, many or a class for expanded clones.

v_gene: TRBV5-1; d_gene: -; j_gene: TRBJ1-6; abundance: -; CDR3nt: TGCGCCAGCAGCTTGGAGGCCGGGGGTATCCCACCCCTCCACTTT; CDR3aa: CASSLEAGGIPPLHF
v_gene: TRBV5-6; d_gene: -; j_gene: TRBJ1-4; abundance: -; CDR3nt: TGTGCCAGCAGCTTGAAGCTTACGGGGGTTAGAGAAAAACTGTTTTTT; CDR3aa: CASSLKLTGVREKLFF
v_gene: TRBV9; d_gene: -; j_gene: TRBJ2-3; abundance: -; CDR3nt: TGTGCCAGCAGCGTACGCGGGGCTAGCACAGATACGCAGTATTTT; CDR3aa: CASSVRGASTDTQYF
v_gene: TRBV5-6; d_gene: TRBD1; j_gene: TRBJ1-2; abundance: -; CDR3nt: TGTGCCAGCAGCTTGGGGGACAGGGGAAACTATGGCTACACCTTC; CDR3aa: CASSLGDRGNYGYTF
v_gene: TRBV27; d_gene: -; j_gene: TRBJ2-1; abundance: once; CDR3nt: TGTGCCAGCAGACAAACGACTCTTGACAATGAGCAGTTCTTC; CDR3aa: CASRQTTLDNEQFF
v_gene: TRBV5-6; d_gene: -; j_gene: TRBJ1-2; abundance: -; CDR3nt: TGTGCCAGCAGCTTGGGGACCTCGCAGGGCTACACCTTC; CDR3aa: CASSLGTSQGYTF
v_gene: TRBV25-1; d_gene: -; j_gene: TRBJ1-1; abundance: -; CDR3nt: TGTGCCAGCAGTGAATTGCGGGGTTGGGACACTGAAGCTTTCTTT; CDR3aa: CASSELRGWDTEAFF
v_gene: TRBV7-6; d_gene: TRBD2; j_gene: TRBJ2-5; abundance: -; CDR3nt: TGTGCCAGCACCCCAGCGCCAACTAGCGGGGGCTGGGAGACCCAGTACTTC; CDR3aa: CASTPAPTSGGWETQYF
v_gene: TRBV3-1/TRBV3-2; d_gene: -; j_gene: TRBJ2-2; abundance: -; CDR3nt: TGTGCCAGCAGCCAAGGGTCGAACACCGGGGAGCTGTTTTTT; CDR3aa: CASSQGSNTGELFF
v_gene: TRBV9; d_gene: -; j_gene: TRBJ1-3; abundance: -; CDR3nt: TGTGCCAGCAGCACGGGCCCCCCGACAGGACTCTCTGGAAACACCATATATTTT; CDR3aa: CASSTGPPTGLSGNTIYF
v_gene: TRBV2; d_gene: -; j_gene: TRBJ1-4; abundance: -; CDR3nt: TGTGCCGGCCAGGGAAGTGATGAAAAACTGTTTTTT; CDR3aa: CAGQGSDEKLFF
v_gene: TRBV5-8; d_gene: -; j_gene: TRBJ1-6; abundance: -; CDR3nt: TGTGCCAGCTTTCCTGGTCCCTATAATTCACCCCTCCACTTT; CDR3aa: CASFPGPYNSPLHF
v_gene: TRBV20-1; d_gene: TRBD1; j_gene: TRBJ1-5; abundance: -; CDR3nt: TGCAGTGCTAGTCCGACAGGGGGCTCTTATCAGCCCCAGCATTTT; CDR3aa: CSASPTGGSYQPQHF
v_gene: TRBV7-2; d_gene: TRBD2; j_gene: TRBJ2-3; abundance: -; CDR3nt: TGTGCCAGCAGCCCTAGACTAGCCGCGACGCAGTATTTT; CDR3aa: CASSPRLAATQYF
v_gene: TRBV7-3; d_gene: -; j_gene: TRBJ1-6; abundance: -; CDR3nt: TGTGCCAGCAGCCCGAGGATTCTGGGCCCCCTCCACTTT; CDR3aa: CASSPRILGPLHF
v_gene: TRBV7-9; d_gene: -; j_gene: TRBJ1-2; abundance: few; CDR3nt: TGTGCCAGCGAGTTTACGGGCTATGGCTACACCTTC; CDR3aa: CASEFTGYGYTF
v_gene: TRBV7-9; d_gene: -; j_gene: TRBJ2-7; abundance: few; CDR3nt: TGTGCCAGCACGGACCACTACGAGCAGTACTTC; CDR3aa: CASTDHYEQYF
v_gene: TRBV5-1; d_gene: -; j_gene: TRBJ1-1; abundance: -; CDR3nt: TGCGCCAGCAAGGGGAGTCTTCCTGAAGCTTTCTTT; CDR3aa: CASKGSLPEAFF
v_gene: TRBV19; d_gene: -; j_gene: TRBJ1-1; abundance: -; CDR3nt: TGTGCCAGTAGTATGGAATTGAGTAGGAACACTGAAGCTTTCTTT; CDR3aa: CASSMELSRNTEAFF
v_gene: TRBV7-9; d_gene: -; j_gene: TRBJ2-5; abundance: -; CDR3nt: TGTGCCAGCAGCTTAGAAGTGACAGCGACGTACCAAGAGACCCAGTACTTC; CDR3aa: CASSLEVTATYQETQYF
v_gene: TRBV7-2; d_gene: TRBD2; j_gene: TRBJ2-3; abundance: -; CDR3nt: TGTGCCAGCAGCTTAGGGACTAGATTTTCAGATACGCAGTATTTT; CDR3aa: CASSLGTRFSDTQYF
v_gene: TRBV7-6; d_gene: -; j_gene: TRBJ2-5; abundance: -; CDR3nt: TGTGCCAGCAGCCCCCTCGGCGGTTGGGGAGAGACCCAGTACTTC; CDR3aa: CASSPLGGWGETQYF
v_gene: TRBV2; d_gene: TRBD1; j_gene: TRBJ1-1; abundance: -; CDR3nt: TGTGCCAGCAGTGGACAGGGATACACTGAAGCTTTCTTT; CDR3aa: CASSGQGYTEAFF
v_gene: TRBV9; d_gene: -; j_gene: TRBJ2-3; abundance: -; CDR3nt: TGTGCCAGCAGCGGAAGAACTTGGGATACGCAGTATTTT; CDR3aa: CASSGRTWDTQYF
v_gene: TRBV10-3; d_gene: -; j_gene: TRBJ2-1; abundance: -; CDR3nt: TGTGCCATCAGTGTCGGAAATCTAGCTAATAATGAGCAGTTCTTC; CDR3aa: CAISVGNLANNEQFF
v_gene: TRBV6-4; d_gene: TRBD2; j_gene: TRBJ2-3; abundance: -; CDR3nt: TGTGCCAGCAGTCCCGGGACTAGCGGGGGCCCAGATACGCAGTATTTT; CDR3aa: CASSPGTSGGPDTQYF
v_gene: TRBV7-8; d_gene: -; j_gene: TRBJ1-1; abundance: -; CDR3nt: TGTGCCAGCAGTCAAGGACTGTCCACTGAAGCTTTCTTT; CDR3aa: CASSQGLSTEAFF
v_gene: TRBV5-1; d_gene: -; j_gene: TRBJ2-7; abundance: -; CDR3nt: TGCGCCAGCAGCGCCAGGGACACGGCCTACGAGCAGTACTTC; CDR3aa: CASSARDTAYEQYF
v_gene: TRBV5-1; d_gene: -; j_gene: TRBJ2-7; abundance: -; CDR3nt: TGCGCCAGCAGCTTGGTGCCAGGCGGCTACGAGCAGTACTTC; CDR3aa: CASSLVPGGYEQYF
v_gene: TRBV3-1/TRBV3-2; d_gene: -; j_gene: TRBJ1-2; abundance: -; CDR3nt: TGTGCCAGCAGCCAAGAATTTTGGGGGATCTATGGCTACACCTTC; CDR3aa: CASSQEFWGIYGYTF
v_gene: TRBV5-1; d_gene: TRBD1; j_gene: TRBJ1-1; abundance: -; CDR3nt: TGCGCCAGCAGCCCGCAGGGGGCCGGCACTGAAGCTTTCTTT; CDR3aa: CASSPQGAGTEAFF